One TCR beta chain is described in this entry. Original data processing: Cell counts per sample came from amplifying reference gene primers. The assay was immunoSEQ multiplex PCR, and TCRdb's table has in-frame clones only and misses some. V, J and clone size reflect that table, while D and trimming were determined from the DNA. The data show about 280,000 clones, approximately 85% seen once. The data belong to a study of blood T cell repertoires in COVID-19. On the study more broadly: Samples of COVID-19 (acute and convalescent) were obtained from the United States, Italy and Spain. The analysed material was cDNA or gDNA that came from T cells, B-cell-depleted T cells, or PBMCs.

The CDR3 extends over 14 amino acids. Looked up from germline, CDR1 is SGHTA and CDR2 is FQGTGA. V was pared by 0 bases and J by 0 bases, with 6 bases between. This TCR was recovered from a human donor in a cohort sampled during active COVID-19. The chain employs TRBV7-3 and TRBJ2-7, with no clear D. Sequenced: peripheral blood. CDR3: CASSLTSSSYEQYF. In DNA, the CDR3 is TGTGCCAGCAGCTTAACGTCGAGCTCCTACGAGCAGTACTTC.